Each of the 6 T cell receptor beta chains below was sequenced from the same sample in a study of tumor-infiltrating lymphocytes in oesophageal squamous cell carcinoma. TCRdb analysed the PCR reads with MiXCR anew, one entry per CDR3 protein. The sample carries about 17,000 distinct CDR3 sequences, approximately 47% recorded once. Specimen: normal esophageal tissue next to the tumor. The receptor source for this set is a female donor with esophageal squamous cell carcinoma.

The genes are TRBV7-8 and TRBJ2-5; TRBD1 matches 9 bases. The V segment lost 2 bases and the J segment 2 bases; nucleotides outside the gene matches: 12. The germline V gene encodes CDR1 SGHVS and CDR2 FQNEAQ. The CDR3 spans 18 residues. DNA for the CDR3: TGTGCCAGCAGCTTAATATTGGTCGGGGACAGGGCACAAGAGACCCAGTACTTC. Amino acids: CASSLILVGDRAQETQYF. Full variable domain (remainder filled in from reference TRBV7-8 and TRBJ2-5): GAGVSQSPRYKVAKRGQDVALRCDPISGHVSLFWYQQALGQGPEFLTYFQNEAQLDKSGLPSDRFFAERPEGSVSTLKIQRTQQEDSAVYLCASSLILVGDRAQETQYFGPGTRLLVL.

The J gene is TRBJ2-5, the V gene TRBV7-3, with D uncertain. Between the trimmed V and J ends, which lost 5 bases and 3 bases, there was a span of 10 bases. The V gene's germline CDR1 is SGHTA and CDR2 FQGTGA. The CDR3 length is 13 residues. The DNA of the CDR3 is TGTGCCAGCAGCGAAGGGCCTGAAGAGACCCAGTACTTC. Translating it yields CASSEGPEETQYF.

In its sample, this clonotype was seen a few times. The chain employs TRBV7-3 and TRBJ2-1; TRBD2 matches at 8 bases. The germline CDR1 and CDR2 sequences are SGHTA and FQGTGA. V was pared by 5 bases and J by 1 base, with 4 bases of the junction left unmatched. This CDR3 has 15 residues. CDR3 residues: CASSPLAGSYNEQFF. CDR3 nucleotides: TGTGCCAGCAGCCCCTTAGCGGGGTCCTACAATGAGCAGTTCTTC. Using reference TRBV7-3 and TRBJ2-1 for the parts outside the CDR3, the full variable domain is GAGVSQTPSNKVTEKGKYVELRCDPISGHTALYWYRQSLGQGPEFLIYFQGTGAADDSGLPNDRFFAVRPEGSVSTLKIQRTERGDSAVYLCASSPLAGSYNEQFFGPGTRLTVL.

V and J are TRBV7-2 and TRBJ2-7, with D perhaps given as TRBD1 or TRBD2 (5 bases each). The CDR3 sequence is 14 residues long. The germline CDR1 and CDR2 sequences are SGHTA and FQGNSA. Trimming pared 4 bases from V and 2 bases from J, leaving 12 bases between. CDR3 sequence reads: CASSSGTETYEQYF. The CDR3 DNA sequence: TGTGCCAGCAGCTCAGGGACGGAGACCTACGAGCAGTACTTC.

This clonotype is medium-sized (0.01 to 0.1%). V is TRBV7-9 and J is TRBJ2-1; TRBD2 matches 10 bases. This CDR3 is built from 16 residues. Germline values: CDR1 SEHNR, CDR2 FQNEAQ (reference sequence). V lost 1 base to trimming and J lost 0 bases; unmatched junction nucleotides: 0. The CDR3 DNA reads TGTGCCAGCAGCTTAGGGACTAGCGGCTCCTACAATGAGCAGTTCTTC. Residues: CASSLGTSGSYNEQFF.

This clonotype was detected many times. The V and J genes are TRBV11-2 and TRBJ2-7, with 7 bases fitting TRBD1. Germline CDR1 is SGHAT and CDR2 is FQNNGV. There are 15 residues in the CDR3. The ends lost 7 bases at V and 2 bases at J; junction bases unmatched: 11. The CDR3 bases are TGTGCCAGCACCCCAAAGCAGGGGGACGCCTACGAGCAGTACTTC. Translating gives CASTPKQGDAYEQYF.